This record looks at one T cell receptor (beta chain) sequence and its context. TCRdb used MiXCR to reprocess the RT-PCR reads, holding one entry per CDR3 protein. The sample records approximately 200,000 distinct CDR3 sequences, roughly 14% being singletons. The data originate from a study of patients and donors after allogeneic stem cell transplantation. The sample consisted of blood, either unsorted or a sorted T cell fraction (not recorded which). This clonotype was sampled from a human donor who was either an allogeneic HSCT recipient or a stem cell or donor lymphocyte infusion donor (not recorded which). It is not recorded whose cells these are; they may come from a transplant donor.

The CDR3 loop is CATSAQANQPQHF. In DNA, the CDR3 is TGTGCCACCAGTGCCCAGGCCAATCAGCCCCAGCATTTT. This chain uses TRBV24-1 with TRBJ1-5, with D uncertain. Germline assignment: CDR1 KGHDR and CDR2 SFDVKD. The CDR3 has 13 residues. V was cut by 5 bases and J by 3 bases, with 7 bases left in between.